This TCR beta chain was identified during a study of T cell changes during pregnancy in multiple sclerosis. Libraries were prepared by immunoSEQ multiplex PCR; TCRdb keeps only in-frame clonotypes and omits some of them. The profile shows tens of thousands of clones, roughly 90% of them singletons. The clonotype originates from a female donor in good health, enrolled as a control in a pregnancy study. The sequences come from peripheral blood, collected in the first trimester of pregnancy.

The CDR3 loop is CASSPPYFPGNTIYF. CDR3 nucleotides: TGTGCCAGCTCACCACCCTACTTCCCTGGAAACACCATATATTTT. The gene calls are TRBV18 and TRBJ1-3; D is uncertain. Germline V lookup: CDR1 KGHSH, CDR2 LQKENI. The CDR3 runs to 15 residues. Trimming removed 0 bases from V and 2 bases from J, with 8 bases in between. The full variable domain, completed using reference TRBV18 and TRBJ1-3, is NAGVMQNPRHLVRRRGQEARLRCSPMKGHSHVYWYRQLPEEGLKFMVYLQKENIIDESGMPKERFSAEFPKEGPSILRIQQVVRGDSAAYFCASSPPYFPGNTIYFGEGSWLTVV.